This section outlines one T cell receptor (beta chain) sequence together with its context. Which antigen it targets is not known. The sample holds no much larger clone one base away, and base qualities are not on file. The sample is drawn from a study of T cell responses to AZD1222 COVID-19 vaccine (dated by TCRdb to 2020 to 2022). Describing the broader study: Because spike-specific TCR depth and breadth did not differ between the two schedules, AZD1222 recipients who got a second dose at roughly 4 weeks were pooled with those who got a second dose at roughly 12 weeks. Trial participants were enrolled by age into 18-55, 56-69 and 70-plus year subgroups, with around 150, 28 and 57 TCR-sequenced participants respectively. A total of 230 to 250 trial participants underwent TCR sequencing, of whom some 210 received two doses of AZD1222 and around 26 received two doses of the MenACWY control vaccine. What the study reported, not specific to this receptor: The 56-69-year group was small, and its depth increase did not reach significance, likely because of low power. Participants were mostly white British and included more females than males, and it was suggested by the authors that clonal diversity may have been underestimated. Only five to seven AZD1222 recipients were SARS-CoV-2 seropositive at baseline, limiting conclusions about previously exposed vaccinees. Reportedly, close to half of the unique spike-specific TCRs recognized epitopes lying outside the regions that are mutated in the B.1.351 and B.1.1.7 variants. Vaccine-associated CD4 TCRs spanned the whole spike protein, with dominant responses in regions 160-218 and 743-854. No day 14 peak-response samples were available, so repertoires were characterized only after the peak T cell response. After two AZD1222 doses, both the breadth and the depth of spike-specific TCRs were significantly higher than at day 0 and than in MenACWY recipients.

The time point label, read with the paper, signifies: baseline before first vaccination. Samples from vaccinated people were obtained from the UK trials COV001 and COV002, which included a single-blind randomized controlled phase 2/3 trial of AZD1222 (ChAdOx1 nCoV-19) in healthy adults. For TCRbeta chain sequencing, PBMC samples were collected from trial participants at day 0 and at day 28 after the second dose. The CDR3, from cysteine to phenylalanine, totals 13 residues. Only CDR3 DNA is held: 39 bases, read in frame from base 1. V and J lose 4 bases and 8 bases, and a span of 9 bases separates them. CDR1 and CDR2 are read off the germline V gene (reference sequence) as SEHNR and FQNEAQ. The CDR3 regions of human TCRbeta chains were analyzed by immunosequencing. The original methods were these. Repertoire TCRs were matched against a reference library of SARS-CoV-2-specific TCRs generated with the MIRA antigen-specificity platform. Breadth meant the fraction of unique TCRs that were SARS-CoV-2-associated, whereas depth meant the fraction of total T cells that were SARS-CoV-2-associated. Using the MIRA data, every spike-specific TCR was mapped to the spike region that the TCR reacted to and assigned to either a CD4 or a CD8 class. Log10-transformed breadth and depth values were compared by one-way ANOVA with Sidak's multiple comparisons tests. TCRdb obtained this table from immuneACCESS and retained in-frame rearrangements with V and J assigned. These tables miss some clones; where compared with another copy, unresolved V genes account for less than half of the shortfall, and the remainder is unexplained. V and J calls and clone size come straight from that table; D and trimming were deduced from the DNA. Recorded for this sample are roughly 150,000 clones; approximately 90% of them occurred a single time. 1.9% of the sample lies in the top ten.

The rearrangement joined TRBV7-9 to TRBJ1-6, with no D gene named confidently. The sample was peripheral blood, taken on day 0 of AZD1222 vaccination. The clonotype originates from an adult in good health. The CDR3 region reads CASSSEVDSPLHF. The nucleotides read TGTGCCAGCAGCTCCGAGGTGGATTCACCCCTCCACTTT. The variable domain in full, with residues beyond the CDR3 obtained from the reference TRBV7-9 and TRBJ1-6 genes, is DTGVSQNPRHKITKRGQNVTFRCDPISEHNRLYWYRQTLGQGPEFLTYFQNEAQLEKSRLLSDRFSAERPKGSFSTLEIQRTEQGDSAMYLCASSSEVDSPLHFGNGTRLTVT.